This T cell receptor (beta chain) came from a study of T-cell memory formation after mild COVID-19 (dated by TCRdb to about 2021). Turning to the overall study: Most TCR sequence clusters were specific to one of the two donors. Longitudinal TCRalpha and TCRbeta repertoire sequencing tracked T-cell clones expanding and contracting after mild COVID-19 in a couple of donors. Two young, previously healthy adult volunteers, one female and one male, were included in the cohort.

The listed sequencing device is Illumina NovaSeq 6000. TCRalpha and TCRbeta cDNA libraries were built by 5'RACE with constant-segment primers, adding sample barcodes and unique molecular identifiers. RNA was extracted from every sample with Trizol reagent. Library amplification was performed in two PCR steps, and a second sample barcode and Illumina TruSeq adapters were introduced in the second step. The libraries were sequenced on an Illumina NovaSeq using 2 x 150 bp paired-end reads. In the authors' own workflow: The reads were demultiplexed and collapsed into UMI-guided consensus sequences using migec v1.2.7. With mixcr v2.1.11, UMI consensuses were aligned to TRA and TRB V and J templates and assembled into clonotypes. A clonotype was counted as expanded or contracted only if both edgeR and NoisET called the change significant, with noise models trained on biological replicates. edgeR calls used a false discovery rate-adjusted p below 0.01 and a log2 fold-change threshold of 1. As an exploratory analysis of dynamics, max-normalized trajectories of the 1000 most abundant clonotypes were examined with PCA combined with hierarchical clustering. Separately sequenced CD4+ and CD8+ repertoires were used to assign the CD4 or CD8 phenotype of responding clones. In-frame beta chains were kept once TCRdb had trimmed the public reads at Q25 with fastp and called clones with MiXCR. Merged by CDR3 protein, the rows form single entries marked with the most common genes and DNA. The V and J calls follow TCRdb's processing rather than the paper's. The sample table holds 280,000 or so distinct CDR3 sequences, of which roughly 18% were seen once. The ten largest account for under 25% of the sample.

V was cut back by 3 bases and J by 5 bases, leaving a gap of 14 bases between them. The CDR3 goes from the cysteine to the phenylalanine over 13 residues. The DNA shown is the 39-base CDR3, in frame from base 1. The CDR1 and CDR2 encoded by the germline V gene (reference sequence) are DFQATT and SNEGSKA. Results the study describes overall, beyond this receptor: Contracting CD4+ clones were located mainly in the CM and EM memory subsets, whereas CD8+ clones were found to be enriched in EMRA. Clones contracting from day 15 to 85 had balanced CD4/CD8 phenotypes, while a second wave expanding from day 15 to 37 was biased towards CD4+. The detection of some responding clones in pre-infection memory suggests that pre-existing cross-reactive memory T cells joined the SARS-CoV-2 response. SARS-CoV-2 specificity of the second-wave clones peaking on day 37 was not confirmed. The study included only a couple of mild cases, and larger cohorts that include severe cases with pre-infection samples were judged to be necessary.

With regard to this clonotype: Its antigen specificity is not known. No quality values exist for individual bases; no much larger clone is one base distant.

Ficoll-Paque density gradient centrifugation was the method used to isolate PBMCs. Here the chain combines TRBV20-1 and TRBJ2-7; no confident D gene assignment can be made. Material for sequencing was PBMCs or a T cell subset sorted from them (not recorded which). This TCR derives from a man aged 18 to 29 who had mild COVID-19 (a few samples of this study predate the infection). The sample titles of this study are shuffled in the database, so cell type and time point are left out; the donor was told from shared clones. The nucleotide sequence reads TGCAGTGCTAGTCGGGCAGAGTCCCACGAGCAGTACTTC. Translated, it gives CSASRAESHEQYF.